This T cell receptor beta chain was found in a study of T cells expressing NK-cell markers. To note about this clonotype: No antigen is known for it.

TCRdb re-called the 5' RACE reads; one entry per CDR3 protein, DNA not given. The sample table sets out about 380,000 distinct CDR3 sequences. General study points: The leading position in the CD3+CD56-NKG2C+ fraction of four donors also went to these clonotypes.

Germline V gives CDR1 LGHDT, CDR2 YNNKEL (reference sequence). The CDR3 consists of 16 residues. This chain connects TRBV3-1 to TRBJ2-3; there is no DNA to check the TCRdb D call of TRBD2. Material: blood T cells: a sorted CD56 or NKG2C T cell subset, CD4+ or CD8+ T cells, or bulk PBMC T cells (not recorded which). This TCR was recovered from a man aged 18-70 years in good health. This CDR3 is CASSLGRGGAIGTQYF.